Listed below are T cell receptor beta chains from one sample, sequenced in a study of low-dose radiotherapy and immunotherapy resistance in tumors. MiXCR, applied by TCRdb to the reads, yields one record per CDR3 protein. This sample carries around 80,000 distinct CDR3 sequences, 18% of them seen once, and the ten largest clones take less than 6%. This specimen consisted of PBMCs, obtained before treatment. The receptors derive from a male donor with prostate cancer. Each CDR3 is given with its conserved first and last residue. Fields, in order: CDR3 DNA, CDR3 protein, J gene, clone size, V gene, D gene. The D gene is left open where the match is weak. Clone sizes are given selectively: once, few, many, or a class where the clone is expanded.

DNA: TGTGCCAGCAGTGGAAGTAGCGGGGGGGCAGATACGCAGTATTTT; CDR3: CASSGSSGGADTQYF; J: TRBJ2-3; size: NA; V: TRBV2; D: TRBD2
DNA: TGTGCCAGCACAAGGACTAGCGGGAGGGCCTACGAGCAGTACTTC; CDR3: CASTRTSGRAYEQYF; J: TRBJ2-7; size: NA; V: TRBV27; D: TRBD2
DNA: TGTGCCAGCAGCCCGGGACCGACCGTTTGGGAAAAACTGTTTTTT; CDR3: CASSPGPTVWEKLFF; J: TRBJ1-4; size: many; V: TRBV5-4; D: NA
DNA: TGTGCCAGTAGTATAGGAGGGGACTCTGGCTACACCTTC; CDR3: CASSIGGDSGYTF; J: TRBJ1-2; size: many; V: TRBV19; D: NA
DNA: TGTGCCAGCAGCTTAGGCACTAGCGGGGGAGGTGCAGATACGCAGTATTTT; CDR3: CASSLGTSGGGADTQYF; J: TRBJ2-3; size: many; V: TRBV13; D: TRBD2
DNA: TGTGCCAGCACCCCTAAGGGGTCTAGCGGGAGTTGGTTGAGCTTC; CDR3: CASTPKGSSGSWLSF; J: TRBJ2-7; size: many; V: TRBV7-4; D: TRBD2
DNA: TGCAGTGCTAGAGCCCTGGACTGGGCCTACGAGCAGTACTTC; CDR3: CSARALDWAYEQYF; J: TRBJ2-7; size: many; V: TRBV20-1; D: NA
DNA: TGTGCCAGCAGTGGGACAGGGCTTGAGCAGTACTTC; CDR3: CASSGTGLEQYF; J: TRBJ2-7; size: many; V: TRBV2; D: TRBD1
DNA: TGTGCCATCAGTGAGAAGGCAGAGGGGCAGCCCCAGCATTTT; CDR3: CAISEKAEGQPQHF; J: TRBJ1-5; size: many; V: TRBV10-3; D: NA
DNA: TGTGCCAGCAGTGGAGAAACATACTTTTACTCACCCCTCCACTTT; CDR3: CASSGETYFYSPLHF; J: TRBJ1-6; size: NA; V: TRBV2; D: NA
DNA: TGTGCCAGCAGTTTATTAGTTTTGGGGAGGAATGAGCAGTTCTTC; CDR3: CASSLLVLGRNEQFF; J: TRBJ2-1; size: many; V: TRBV12-3/TRBV12-4; D: NA
DNA: TGTGCCTGGAGTCTCGGAATTAGTAATTCACCCCTCCACTTT; CDR3: CAWSLGISNSPLHF; J: TRBJ1-6; size: many; V: TRBV30; D: NA
DNA: TGTGCCAGCAGCTTAGAGACAGGGCTCGGTGAGCAGTACTTC; CDR3: CASSLETGLGEQYF; J: TRBJ2-7; size: many; V: TRBV7-9; D: TRBD1
DNA: TGTGCCAGCAGCTTACTCGCCATAGGCTCTGGGGCCAACGTCCTGACTTTC; CDR3: CASSLLAIGSGANVLTF; J: TRBJ2-6; size: many; V: TRBV7-3; D: NA
DNA: TGTGCCAGCAGCTTAACTAGCGGGGCCCAGTACTTC; CDR3: CASSLTSGAQYF; J: TRBJ2-5; size: many; V: TRBV7-3; D: TRBD2
DNA: TGTGCCAGCAGAGCGGGGGGGGACAATGAGCAGTTCTTC; CDR3: CASRAGGDNEQFF; J: TRBJ2-1; size: NA; V: TRBV6-2/TRBV6-3; D: TRBD2
DNA: TGTGCCAGCAGCCAAGATAAGGGGGAGCAGTTCTTC; CDR3: CASSQDKGEQFF; J: TRBJ2-1; size: many; V: TRBV3-1; D: NA
DNA: TGTGCCAGCACCCCGGGGGGGCCTCAGCACTATGGCTACACCTTC; CDR3: CASTPGGPQHYGYTF; J: TRBJ1-2; size: many; V: TRBV28; D: NA